This entry lists 30 T cell receptor beta chains sequenced from one sample in a study of cytomegalovirus exposure and HLA in healthy donors. In the PCR, 60 Vbeta and 13 Jbeta primers were used. The protocol was immunoSEQ multiplex PCR, while the TCRdb copy is restricted to in-frame clones and leaves out a portion. Seen here are around 130,000 clones, about 85% observed once, and the top ten hold roughly 1.8%. The source material was PBMCs. The receptors here all came from a boy younger than 18 in good health and CMV-seronegative.

This clone was counted only a few times. This chain links TRBV11-2 with TRBJ2-4, with a weak D call TRBD2 (6 bases). The CDR3 runs 13 residues. Germline assignment: CDR1 SGHAT and CDR2 FQNNGV. Trimming cost V 1 base and J 15 bases, with 16 bases left between them. The CDR3 reads CASSLGYSGVGYF. DNA for the CDR3: TGTGCCAGCAGCTTAGGCTATTCGGGGGTAGGGTACTTC.

The chain employs TRBV27 and TRBJ2-7; tentatively, D is TRBD2 (6 bases). CDR1 and CDR2 (germline): MNHEY, SMNVEV (reference sequence). The length of the CDR3 is 14 residues. The V gene lost 3 bases and the J gene lost 1 base, with 10 bases spanning the gap. CDR3 nucleotides: TGTGCCAGCAGTTTGGGACTGGCATCCTACGAGCAGTACTTC. Residues: CASSLGLASYEQYF.

The chain recombines TRBV4-2 with TRBJ2-4; D is perhaps TRBD2 (5 bases). V was pared by 0 bases and J by 7 bases, with 10 bases between. CDR1 LGHNA and CDR2 YNFKEQ come from the germline V gene. The CDR3 extends over 14 amino acids. The CDR3: CASSQEMTGNIQYF. The DNA for the CDR3 is TGTGCCAGCAGCCAAGAGATGACGGGGAACATTCAGTACTTC.

The rearrangement joins TRBV4-2 to TRBJ2-6, with D unresolved. Germline-derived CDR1 and CDR2 are LGHNA and YNFKEQ. This CDR3 contains 16 residues. Trimming left V 0 bases short and J 0 bases short, with 6 bases between. Written as DNA, the CDR3 is TGTGCCAGCAGCCAAGATACAAGCTCTGGGGCCAACGTCCTGACTTTC. Translation gives CASSQDTSSGANVLTF.

This chain connects TRBV10-3 to TRBJ2-7, with D hard to call. Germline CDR1 reads ENHRY; CDR2 reads SYGVKD. Trimming cost V 7 bases and J 0 bases, with 10 bases left between them. CDR3 length: 13 residues. The CDR3 sequence is CAINQQSSYEQYF. CDR3 DNA: TGTGCCATCAATCAACAGAGCTCCTACGAGCAGTACTTC.

The J gene is TRBJ2-1, the V gene TRBV5-6; 9 bases are shared with TRBD2. CDR1 SGHDT and CDR2 YYEEEE come from the germline V gene. This CDR3 has 14 residues. V lost 4 bases, J lost 6 bases, and 5 bases stayed unmatched. CDR3 protein: CASSPKAGGNEQFF. CDR3 DNA sequence: TGTGCCAGCAGCCCCAAAGCGGGAGGCAATGAGCAGTTCTTC.

V gene TRBV4-2 combines with J gene TRBJ2-3; D is perhaps TRBD2 (5 bases). The V end was cut by 4 bases, the J end by 0 bases, with 8 bases between. Germline V gene sequence: CDR1 LGHNA, CDR2 YNFKEQ. The CDR3 has 14 residues. This CDR3 is CASSPRTSTDTQYF. CDR3 nucleotides: TGTGCCAGCAGCCCGCGGACTAGCACAGATACGCAGTATTTT.

The chain is built from TRBV7-3 and TRBJ2-2; weak D call: TRBD1 (5 bases). The germline CDR1 and CDR2 sequences are SGHTA and FQGTGA. The CDR3 covers 14 residues. V was shortened by 5 bases and J by 1 base, with 8 bases between the two germline ends. The CDR3 DNA sequence: TGTGCCAGCAGCCCCGACAGGAACACCGGGGAGCTGTTTTTT. It is translated as CASSPDRNTGELFF.

V usage is TRBV7-8 and J usage is TRBJ2-7; 10 bases fit TRBD2. V dropped 5 bases and J dropped 6; count of bases not matched to a gene: 7. The CDR3 contains 14 residues. Germline lookup yields CDR1 SGHVS and CDR2 FQNEAQ. The CDR3 reads CASSTLAGAGEQYF. The CDR3 DNA sequence: TGTGCCAGCAGCACCCTAGCGGGAGCGGGCGAGCAGTACTTC.

The rearrangement links TRBV9 to TRBJ1-6; the match to TRBD1 covers 9 bases. The germline V gene has CDR1 SGDLS and CDR2 YYNGEE. V was clipped by 4 bases and J by 7 bases; unmatched bases: 6. The CDR3 length is 15 residues. The chain's CDR3 is CASSRTGTGNSPLHF. CDR3 in DNA: TGTGCCAGCAGCAGGACCGGGACAGGGAATTCACCCCTCCACTTT.

The V and J genes are TRBV7-2 and TRBJ2-5; unclear D gene. CDR3 length equals 12 residues. The ends were cut back, 5 bases at V and 0 bases at J, with 4 bases in the middle. Germline CDR1 SGHTA, CDR2 FQGNSA. The CDR3, as DNA: TGTGCCAGCAGCCCGTACCAAGAGACCCAGTACTTC. Its protein is CASSPYQETQYF.

The chain uses TRBV11-2 and TRBJ2-7; 11 positions agree with TRBD1. Per germline, CDR1 SGHAT and CDR2 FQNNGV. With 1 base clipped from V and 2 bases from J, the junction kept 7 bases outside the gene matches. The CDR3 runs 17 residues. CDR3 region: CASSLAFGGQGAYEQYF. CDR3 in DNA: TGTGCCAGCAGCTTAGCTTTCGGGGGACAGGGGGCCTACGAGCAGTACTTC.

The chain is built from TRBV11-2 and TRBJ1-1; D may be TRBD1 (6 bases). The germline CDR1 and CDR2 sequences are SGHAT and FQNNGV. Trimming took 4 bases from V and 6 from J, leaving 15 bases between them. The CDR3 is 14 residues long. CDR3 residues: CASSSWGGTAEAFF. As DNA, the CDR3 is TGTGCCAGCAGCTCTTGGGGGGGCACGGCTGAAGCTTTCTTT.

The genes are TRBV19 and TRBJ1-2, with 8 bases aligning to TRBD1. After removal of 6 bases from V and 5 bases from J, the junction contained 8 bases not matched to a gene. Germline assignment: CDR1 LNHDA and CDR2 SQIVND (reference sequence). The CDR3 covers 14 residues. CDR3 residues: CASSDYQGAYGYTF. The CDR3 nucleotides are TGTGCCAGTAGCGACTACCAGGGGGCATATGGCTACACCTTC.

In its sample, this clone was seen a few times. The V gene is TRBV6-1, the J gene TRBJ1-6; 7 nucleotides line up with TRBD1. Germline V gene sequence: CDR1 MNHNS, CDR2 SASEGT. The CDR3 is 16 amino acids. With 2 bases clipped from V and 11 bases from J, the junction kept 12 bases outside the gene matches. The CDR3 sequence is CASSERQGSPRAPLHF. CDR3 nucleotide sequence: TGTGCCAGCAGTGAAAGACAGGGCTCACCCCGGGCACCCCTCCACTTT.

The chain carries TRBV9 and TRBJ2-5, with D unclear. Trimming stripped 5 bases from V and 4 bases from J, with 9 bases between. This CDR3 has 12 residues. The germline CDR1 and CDR2 sequences are SGDLS and YYNGEE. The CDR3 sequence: CASSSAAETQYF. The DNA for the CDR3 is TGTGCCAGCAGTTCGGCGGCAGAGACCCAGTACTTC.

The chain employs TRBV7-9 and TRBJ2-5; D ambiguous. V lost 2 bases and J lost 4, with 5 bases in between. CDR1 is SEHNR, CDR2 FQNEAQ, per germline (reference sequence). The CDR3 is 12 amino acids. CDR3 sequence reads: CASSLSLETQYF. CDR3 in DNA: TGTGCCAGCAGCTTATCTTTAGAGACCCAGTACTTC.

The chain uses TRBV4-2 and TRBJ2-1; 7 bases line up with TRBD2. The germline V gene encodes CDR1 LGHNA and CDR2 YNFKEQ. With 3 bases clipped from V and 6 bases from J, the junction kept 8 bases outside the gene matches. The CDR3 runs to 15 residues. Here the CDR3 reads CASSQTYGEGNEQFF. CDR3 bases: TGTGCCAGCAGCCAGACCTACGGGGAGGGCAATGAGCAGTTCTTC.

The chain couples TRBV6-5 to TRBJ2-2, with 11 bases lining up with TRBD1. V was clipped by 7 bases and J by 5 bases; unmatched bases: 3. The germline V gene has CDR1 MNHEY and CDR2 SVGAGI. This CDR3 has 14 amino acids. CDR3 in DNA: TGTGCCAGCACCGGACAGGGGGCGACCGGGGAGCTGTTTTTT. It is translated as CASTGQGATGELFF.

V gene TRBV9 combines with J gene TRBJ2-7, with TRBD2 matching 8 bases. Germline V gives CDR1 SGDLS, CDR2 YYNGEE. The V and J ends lost 0 bases and 5 bases, in that order; junction bases with no gene match: 10. The CDR3 contains 16 residues. Here the CDR3 reads CASSVGVAGRFHEQYF. In DNA, the CDR3 is TGTGCCAGCAGCGTAGGGGTAGCGGGGAGGTTCCACGAGCAGTACTTC.

The chain has TRBV30 and TRBJ2-1; 9 positions agree with TRBD2. V gave up 0 bases and J gave up 12 bases; unmatched junction bases: 12. This CDR3 has 15 residues. Germline V CDR1 and CDR2: GTSNPN, SVGIG (reference sequence). CDR3 protein: CAWSVSSGRIRGQFF. CDR3 in DNA: TGTGCCTGGAGTGTATCGAGCGGGAGGATTAGGGGGCAGTTCTTC.

The chain is built from TRBV5-1 and TRBJ2-2; 12 bases fit TRBD2. The CDR3 runs 15 residues. V shed 4 bases and J 5 bases; nucleotides not matched to a gene: 3. Germline V gene lookup returns CDR1 SGHRS and CDR2 YFSETQ. CDR3 nucleotides: TGCGCCAGCAGCCCCGGACTAGCGGGGACCGGGGAGCTGTTTTTT. It codes for CASSPGLAGTGELFF.

The gene calls are TRBV7-8 and TRBJ2-7; 12 nucleotides line up with TRBD2. The CDR3 covers 16 residues. V lost 4 bases to trimming and J lost 4 bases; unmatched junction nucleotides: 8. CDR1 and CDR2 (germline): SGHVS, FQNEAQ. The CDR3 DNA follows: TGTGCCAGCAGCTCGTGGACTAGCGGGGATGAATACGAGCAGTACTTC. It yields the protein CASSSWTSGDEYEQYF.

The rearrangement links TRBV5-4 to TRBJ2-7; 7 nucleotides line up with TRBD2. Germline V gene sequence: CDR1 SGHNT, CDR2 YYREEE (reference sequence). This CDR3 is built from 15 residues. With V trimmed by 7 bases and J by 0 bases, 10 bases remained unmatched. This CDR3 is CASGNKGGSSYEQYF. The CDR3 DNA follows: TGTGCCAGCGGAAACAAGGGAGGGAGCTCCTACGAGCAGTACTTC.

The chain employs TRBV11-2 and TRBJ1-2, with D hard to call. Germline V gives CDR1 SGHAT, CDR2 FQNNGV. The V and J ends lost 3 bases and 3 bases respectively, with 5 bases between them. The CDR3 is 12 amino acids. The CDR3 sequence: CASSFGDYGYTF. In DNA form, the CDR3 reads TGTGCCAGCAGCTTTGGAGACTATGGCTACACCTTC.

V is TRBV5-6 and J is TRBJ1-1, with 9 bases identical to TRBD1. Germline loops: CDR1 SGHDT, CDR2 YYEEEE. The CDR3 runs 13 residues. V shed 4 bases and J 5 bases; nucleotides not matched to a gene: 3. The CDR3 region is CASSQGTGTEAFF. For the CDR3, the DNA is TGTGCCAGCAGCCAGGGGACAGGGACTGAAGCTTTCTTT.

V usage is TRBV7-2 and J usage is TRBJ2-1; TRBD1 aligns across 9 bases. Germline V lookup: CDR1 SGHTA, CDR2 FQGNSA. The length of the CDR3 is 15 residues. Trimming took 5 bases from V and 4 from J; bases not matched to a gene: 6. CDR3 nucleotides: TGTGCCAGCAGCCAGGCGGGGACAGGGTACAATGAGCAGTTCTTC. It encodes CASSQAGTGYNEQFF.

The genes are TRBV7-8 and TRBJ2-7; D may be TRBD2 (7 bases). V was cut by 1 base and J by 0 bases, with 16 bases left in between. The CDR3 totals 17 residues. Germline V gene data show CDR1 as SGHVS and CDR2 as FQNEAQ. The CDR3 DNA follows: TGTGCCAGCAGCTTAGGGGGGGGGCGAGTTAGCTCCTACGAGCAGTACTTC. The encoded protein is CASSLGGGRVSSYEQYF. The complete variable domain, with remaining parts taken from reference TRBV7-8 and TRBJ2-7, reads GAGVSQSPRYKVAKRGQDVALRCDPISGHVSLFWYQQALGQGPEFLTYFQNEAQLDKSGLPSDRFFAERPEGSVSTLKIQRTQQEDSAVYLCASSLGGGRVSSYEQYFGPGTRLTVT.

V gene TRBV5-4 combines with J gene TRBJ1-4; D uncertain. Trimming took 0 bases from V and 0 from J, leaving 6 bases between them. CDR3 size: 15 residues. Looked up from germline, CDR1 is SGHNT and CDR2 is YYREEE (reference sequence). This CDR3 is CASSLALATNEKLFF. The CDR3 DNA reads TGTGCCAGCAGCTTGGCGTTAGCAACTAATGAAAAACTGTTTTTT.

CDR3 loop: CASSYGGGRQPQHF. The CDR3, as DNA: TGTGCCAGCAGTTACGGAGGAGGGCGTCAGCCCCAGCATTTT. This chain connects TRBV6-6 to TRBJ1-5; no clear D. The V end was cut by 2 bases, the J end by 6 bases, with 11 bases between. Per germline, CDR1 MNHNY and CDR2 SVGAGI (reference sequence). This CDR3 comprises 14 residues.